This T cell receptor beta chain stems from a study of blood T cells in healthy people across ages. Primers used in a second PCR of about 7 to 12 cycles were a sample-barcoded 5' primer and a J-beta primer mix. A tag from a template-switch adaptor with 12 random nucleotides marked each cDNA molecule. Each single sample gave us at least 2.5 million CDR3-containing paired-end reads. TCRdb analysed the 5' RACE reads with MiXCR anew, one entry per CDR3 protein. The sample carries 500,000 to 700,000 distinct CDR3 sequences, roughly 30% recorded once. There are many counts of this clonotype. This CDR3 has 16 amino acids. Germline values: CDR1 KGHSH, CDR2 LQKENI. V lost 4 bases and J lost 0, with 14 bases in between.

This clonotype originated in a woman over 75 in good health. The sample was blood. J is TRBJ2-3 and V is TRBV18; D not certain. The CDR3 loop is CASSQTLKSSTDTQYF. The CDR3 region has the DNA TGTGCCAGCTCACAAACGCTCAAATCCAGCACAGATACGCAGTATTTT.